The rows below give T cell receptor beta chains drawn from one sample of a study of beta chain features in type 1 diabetes. TCRdb's table, derived via immunoSEQ multiplex PCR, lists solely in-frame clones and lacks some. The profile shows 140,000 or so clones, about a tenth of them singletons. Sequences were obtained from central memory CD4+ T cells from blood. The receptors derive from a man aged 18 to 30 in good health. CDR3s include the opening cysteine and the closing phenylalanine or tryptophan. D genes are given only for firm matches. Clone sizes are given selectively: once, few, many, or a class where the clone is expanded.

D | size | J | V | CDR3 | DNA
TRBD1 | NA | TRBJ1-6 | TRBV4-3 | CASSQEQGVRSGSPLHF | TGCGCCAGCAGCCAAGAGCAGGGGGTCAGAAGTGGTTCACCCCTCCACTTT
TRBD1 | NA | TRBJ1-3 | TRBV4-3 | CASSLGQGSPGNTIYF | TGCGCCAGCAGCCTTGGACAGGGTTCCCCTGGAAACACCATATATTTT
NA | many | TRBJ2-1 | TRBV10-3 | CAIRVQGNYNEQFF | TGTGCCATCAGGGTCCAGGGGAACTACAATGAGCAGTTCTTC
TRBD2 | NA | TRBJ2-2 | TRBV25-1 | CASRDFSGAGELFF | TGTGCCAGCAGGGATTTTAGCGGGGCCGGGGAGCTGTTTTTT
NA | few | TRBJ1-5 | TRBV29-1 | CSAAGFNQPQHF | TGCAGCGCAGCCGGGTTCAATCAGCCCCAGCATTTT
NA | NA | TRBJ2-3 | TRBV2 | CASRREIKDTQYF | TGTGCCAGCAGGAGGGAAATAAAGGATACGCAGTATTTT
NA | NA | TRBJ1-1 | TRBV7-2 | CASSSHHTRQNTEAFF | TGTGCCAGCAGCTCCCATCATACTAGACAGAACACTGAAGCTTTCTTT
TRBD1 | once | TRBJ1-5 | TRBV2 | CASRPPPGQGVNSNQPQHF | TGTGCCAGCAGGCCTCCACCGGGACAGGGGGTGAATAGCAATCAGCCCCAGCATTTT
NA | NA | TRBJ2-3 | TRBV7-2 | CASSLREGTDTQYF | TGTGCCAGCAGCTTACGGGAAGGAACAGATACGCAGTATTTT
NA | NA | TRBJ2-2 | TRBV7-9 | CASTTQALTGELFF | TGTGCCAGCACCACTCAGGCCCTCACCGGGGAGCTGTTTTTT
NA | NA | TRBJ2-7 | TRBV5-4 | CASSFQQGVEQYF | TGTGCCAGCAGCTTTCAACAGGGTGTAGAGCAGTACTTC
NA | NA | TRBJ2-6 | TRBV1 | CTSSQDLTVCGANVLTF | TGCACCAGCAGCCAAGATCTTACGGTCTGTGGGGCCAACGTCCTGACTTTC
TRBD2 | NA | TRBJ2-5 | TRBV6-6 | CASSYQRDPPTQYF | TGTGCCAGCAGTTACCAGCGGGACCCACCGACCCAGTACTTC
TRBD2 | few | TRBJ2-1 | TRBV4-3 | CASSQYWIGTTNNEQFF | TGCGCCAGCAGCCAATATTGGATCGGGACTACCAACAATGAGCAGTTCTTC
NA | few | TRBJ1-1 | TRBV25-1 | CASSDPRTANTEAFF | TGTGCCAGCAGTGATCCGCGGACAGCGAACACTGAAGCTTTCTTT
TRBD1 | many | TRBJ2-6 | TRBV28 | CASTTGGASGANVLTF | TGTGCCAGCACAACAGGGGGCGCGTCAGGGGCCAACGTCCTGACTTTC
TRBD2 | NA | TRBJ2-1 | TRBV6-1 | CASSGPAGGLGNEQFF | TGTGCCAGCAGTGGACCCGCGGGGGGGTTAGGCAATGAGCAGTTCTTC
NA | few | TRBJ2-1 | TRBV28 | CASSPRIGEQFF | TGTGCCAGCAGTCCCCGAATCGGTGAGCAGTTCTTC
TRBD1 | NA | TRBJ2-3 | TRBV11-3 | CASSMDRLSSTDTQYF | TGTGCCAGCAGCATGGACAGGCTAAGCTCCACAGATACGCAGTATTTT
NA | few | TRBJ1-5 | TRBV7-9 | CASSAGNQPQHF | TGTGCCAGTTCAGCGGGCAATCAGCCCCAGCATTTT
NA | once | TRBJ2-7 | TRBV7-2 | CASSLGGIAGLKKYEQYF | TGTGCCAGCAGCTTAGGCGGGATCGCCGGTCTTAAAAAGTACGAGCAGTACTTC
NA | NA | TRBJ2-5 | TRBV7-2 | CASSPLASETQYF | TGTGCCAGCAGCCCCCTAGCCTCAGAGACCCAGTACTTC
TRBD2 | NA | TRBJ2-1 | TRBV5-1 | CASSLPSGGVNEQFF | TGCGCCAGCAGCTTGCCCAGCGGGGGAGTAAATGAGCAGTTCTTC
NA | few | TRBJ1-3 | TRBV28 | CASIAQGTGNTIYF | TGTGCCAGCATCGCACAGGGAACTGGAAACACCATATATTTT
NA | NA | TRBJ2-3 | TRBV6-6 | CASSYNHRNTDTQYF | TGTGCCAGCAGTTACAACCACAGAAACACAGATACGCAGTATTTT
TRBD1 | NA | TRBJ2-2 | TRBV6-5 | CASSPGQGNTGELFF | TGTGCCAGCAGTCCGGGACAGGGGAACACCGGGGAGCTGTTTTTT
NA | few | TRBJ2-2 | TRBV11-2 | CASSADRNTGELFF | TGTGCCAGCAGCGCTGACAGGAACACCGGGGAGCTGTTTTTT
NA | few | TRBJ1-2 | TRBV30 | CAWNVYQDYGYTF | TGTGCCTGGAACGTTTACCAGGACTATGGCTACACCTTC
NA | NA | TRBJ1-6 | TRBV5-1 | CASSFGDNSPLHF | TGCGCCAGCAGCTTCGGGGATAATTCACCCCTCCACTTT
TRBD2 | NA | TRBJ2-5 | TRBV27 | CASSSTSGGKYQETQYF | TGTGCCAGCAGTTCTACTAGCGGGGGAAAGTACCAAGAGACCCAGTACTTC
NA | few | TRBJ1-5 | TRBV28 | CASSLEQGSNQPQHF | TGTGCCAGCAGTTTAGAACAGGGTAGCAATCAGCCCCAGCATTTT
TRBD2 | few | TRBJ2-3 | TRBV9 | CASSVGLAGGPVDTQYF | TGTGCCAGCAGCGTCGGACTAGCGGGGGGGCCGGTAGATACGCAGTATTTT
NA | many | TRBJ2-1 | TRBV23-1 | CASSQSRAHNEQFF | TGCGCCAGCAGTCAATCGCGGGCTCACAATGAGCAGTTCTTC
NA | many | TRBJ2-1 | TRBV2 | CASRLDIVRAYNEQFF | TGTGCCAGCAGGCTAGATATTGTGCGGGCGTACAATGAGCAGTTCTTC
TRBD1 | many | TRBJ2-4 | TRBV28 | CASSGGQGAKNIQYF | TGTGCCAGCAGTGGGGGACAGGGGGCCAAAAACATTCAGTACTTC
NA | NA | TRBJ1-2 | TRBV9 | CASSVGQFNYGYTF | TGTGCCAGCAGCGTAGGTCAGTTTAACTATGGCTACACCTTC
NA | NA | TRBJ2-1 | TRBV7-3 | CASSLSGGGYNEQFF | TGTGCCAGCAGCTTATCTGGGGGCGGCTACAATGAGCAGTTCTTC
NA | NA | TRBJ2-7 | TRBV7-2 | CASSLGAGPTYEQYF | TGTGCCAGCAGCTTAGGGGCGGGCCCGACCTACGAGCAGTACTTC
TRBD1 | many | TRBJ1-1 | TRBV29-1 | CSVHSGQGTEAFF | TGCAGCGTACATTCCGGACAGGGAACTGAAGCTTTCTTT
TRBD1 | few | TRBJ2-5 | TRBV5-1 | CASSWGTDGETQYF | TGCGCCAGCAGCTGGGGGACAGACGGAGAGACCCAGTACTTC
TRBD1 | NA | TRBJ2-2 | TRBV30 | CAWRGTGGTGELFF | TGTGCCTGGAGGGGGACAGGTGGTACCGGGGAGCTGTTTTTT
NA | many | TRBJ2-3 | TRBV7-2 | CASSSPRGSLTDTQYF | TGTGCCAGCAGCTCGCCTAGAGGGTCTCTCACAGATACGCAGTATTTT
TRBD1 | NA | TRBJ2-1 | TRBV7-9 | CASSPQGAGQFF | TGTGCCAGCAGCCCACAGGGGGCGGGACAGTTCTTC
TRBD2 | few | TRBJ2-1 | TRBV5-1 | CASSFSGGPYNEQFF | TGCGCCAGCAGCTTCAGCGGGGGGCCCTACAATGAGCAGTTCTTC
TRBD2 | few | TRBJ2-3 | TRBV5-1 | CASSLGPGLAGGPGTQYF | TGCGCCAGCAGCTTGGGCCCGGGACTAGCGGGGGGGCCGGGTACGCAGTATTTT
TRBD1 | few | TRBJ2-7 | TRBV19 | CAAGTAYEQYF | TGTGCCGCAGGGACAGCCTACGAGCAGTACTTC
NA | few | TRBJ2-6 | TRBV7-9 | CASSFLSGANVLTF | TGTGCCAGCAGCTTTCTCTCTGGGGCCAACGTCCTGACTTTC
TRBD1 | NA | TRBJ2-7 | TRBV28 | CASRGRDRVHEQYF | TGTGCCAGCAGGGGCCGGGACAGGGTGCACGAGCAGTACTTC
TRBD2 | many | TRBJ2-7 | TRBV9 | CASSVDRGAYEQYF | TGTGCCAGCAGCGTAGATCGGGGGGCCTACGAGCAGTACTTC
NA | NA | TRBJ2-2 | TRBV11-3 | CASSSLQGGELFF | TGTGCCAGCAGCTCCCTACAGGGAGGGGAGCTGTTTTTT
NA | few | TRBJ2-1 | TRBV7-2 | CASSPHTSAGYNEQFF | TGTGCCAGCAGCCCCCACACCTCCGCGGGGTACAATGAGCAGTTCTTC
TRBD1 | many | TRBJ1-6 | TRBV30 | CAWSTRQGYNSPLHF | TGTGCCTGGAGTACGAGACAGGGGTATAATTCACCCCTCCACTTT
NA | few | TRBJ1-2 | TRBV5-4 | CASSPTANYGYTF | TGTGCCAGCAGCCCCACAGCTAACTATGGCTACACCTTC
TRBD1 | NA | TRBJ2-6 | TRBV19 | CASRKTGRSSGANVLTF | TGTGCCAGTAGGAAGACAGGGAGAAGCTCTGGGGCCAACGTCCTGACTTTC
TRBD1 | few | TRBJ1-5 | TRBV27 | CASSLSGGHQPQHF | TGTGCCAGCAGTTTGTCAGGGGGCCATCAGCCCCAGCATTTT
TRBD1 | few | TRBJ1-5 | TRBV7-2 | CASSLTGALNQPQHF | TGTGCCAGCAGCTTAACAGGGGCTCTCAATCAGCCCCAGCATTTT
NA | NA | TRBJ2-7 | TRBV6-4 | CASSDGAVQYF | TGTGCCAGCAGTGACGGGGCGGTGCAGTACTTC
TRBD2 | NA | TRBJ2-3 | TRBV5-8 | CASSTSGTDTQYF | TGTGCCAGCAGTACTAGCGGCACAGATACGCAGTATTTT
TRBD1 | few | TRBJ1-1 | TRBV7-9 | CASSQNRGQVPEAFF | TGTGCCAGCAGCCAGAACAGGGGGCAAGTGCCTGAAGCTTTCTTT